This entry lists 14 T cell receptor beta chains sequenced from one sample in a study of OX40 agonist ivuxolimab in advanced cancers. Using immunoSEQ multiplex PCR, the repertoire was profiled, and TCRdb retains in-frame clones only, with some absent. The repertoire consists of tens of thousands of clones, with 87% occurring once and the leading ten covering under 3.5%. Sequenced material: CD4+ or CD8+ T cells sorted from blood, taken in a trial of the OX40 agonist ivuxolimab. The receptors here all came from an adult with an advanced solid tumor such as melanoma, head and neck, liver or kidney cancer.

J is TRBJ2-7 and V is TRBV29-1; the D gene is possibly TRBD1 (5 bases). The CDR3 length is 14 residues. Germline V gives CDR1 SQVTM, CDR2 ANQGSEA. V was shortened by 0 bases and J by 0 bases, with 9 bases between the two germline ends. The CDR3 loop reads CSVEERGLSYEQYF. CDR3 DNA: TGCAGCGTTGAAGAAAGGGGCCTCTCCTACGAGCAGTACTTC.

This chain connects TRBV6-5 to TRBJ2-5, with D unclear. Germline CDR1 and CDR2: MNHEY and SVGAGI. V shed 0 bases and J shed 1 base, with 9 bases lying between them. The CDR3 spans 15 residues. CDR3 in DNA: TGTGCCAGCAGTTACTCTGGAAGGTTCCAAGAGACCCAGTACTTC. It encodes CASSYSGRFQETQYF.

Details on this clone: Other DNA sequences in this specimen translate into the identical CDR3. The genes are TRBV6-5 and TRBJ2-3; no clear D gene. V lost 5 bases and J lost 2, with 8 bases in between. The germline V gene encodes CDR1 MNHEY and CDR2 SVGAGI. This CDR3 is 13 amino acids long. This CDR3 reads CASSHSYTDTQYF. CDR3 DNA sequence: TGTGCCAGCAGTCACAGCTACACAGATACGCAGTATTTT.

The chain couples TRBV7-3 to TRBJ2-3; no clear D. V shed 5 bases and J shed 2 bases, with 8 bases lying between them. This CDR3 region has 13 residues. Germline values: CDR1 SGHTA, CDR2 FQGTGA. The CDR3 DNA reads TGTGCCAGCAGCCCTAGTCCCACAGATACGCAGTATTTT. It specifies CASSPSPTDTQYF.

The chain combines TRBV29-1 with TRBJ2-6; D unresolved. This CDR3 is 14 amino acids long. V lost 3 bases and J 2 bases, leaving 8 bases between the germline ends. Germline V gene sequence: CDR1 SQVTM, CDR2 ANQGSEA. CDR3 coding DNA: TGCAGCGTTGATAGGGAACCTGGGGCCAACGTCCTGACTTTC. Encoded protein: CSVDREPGANVLTF.

The chain links TRBV29-1 to TRBJ2-5, with 7 bases matching TRBD2. Germline CDR1 and CDR2: SQVTM and ANQGSEA. The CDR3 is made up of 13 amino acids. The CDR3, as DNA: TGCAGTGCTCCCGTGGCGGGAGCAGAGACCCAGTACTTC. It encodes CSAPVAGAETQYF.

This clone has more than one count but fewer than ten. The V and J genes are TRBV2 and TRBJ2-4, with 7 bases aligning to TRBD2. Germline lookup yields CDR1 SNHLY and CDR2 FYNNEI. This CDR3 has 17 amino acids. The V gene end was trimmed by 0 bases and the J gene end by 4 bases; junction bases not matched to a gene: 9. Here the CDR3 DNA reads TGTGCCAGCAGTGAAGCGAGGCTAGCGGCTATAAAAAACATTCAGTACTTC. The encoded protein is CASSEARLAAIKNIQYF. The variable domain in full, with the rest retrieved from reference TRBV2 and TRBJ2-4, is EPEVTQTPSHQVTQMGQEVILRCVPISNHLYFYWYRQILGQKVEFLVSFYNNEISEKSEIFDDQFSVERPDGSNFTLKIRSTKLEDSAMYFCASSEARLAAIKNIQYFGAGTRLSVL.

Judged by abundance, this clone is medium-sized. The rearrangement uses TRBV11-2 and TRBJ1-5, with 8 bases aligning to TRBD1. Germline assignment: CDR1 SGHAT and CDR2 FQNNGV. J lost 7 bases, V lost 0 bases, and 5 bases had no gene match. The length of the CDR3 is 15 residues. The CDR3 spells CASSLDQGAEQPQHF. The CDR3 region has the DNA TGTGCCAGCAGCTTAGATCAGGGGGCGGAGCAGCCCCAGCATTTT.

V gene TRBV28 combines with J gene TRBJ2-7; D perhaps matches TRBD1 (6 bases). This CDR3 region has 12 residues. V lost 7 bases to trimming and J lost 2 bases, with 9 bases between them. CDR1 and CDR2 from the germline V gene are MDHEN and SYDVKM. In nucleotides, the CDR3 is TGTGCCAGCACCCAGGGGCCCTACGAGCAGTACTTC. This gives the protein CASTQGPYEQYF.

This clone was observed a single time. The V call is TRBV10-3, the J call TRBJ1-5; a possible D gene is TRBD1 (5 bases). In germline, CDR1 is ENHRY, CDR2 SYGVKD. The V end was cut by 3 bases, the J end by 0 bases, with 9 bases between. The CDR3 length is 15 residues. In DNA form, the CDR3 reads TGTGCCATCAGTGACTCAGGGAATAGCAATCAGCCCCAGCATTTT. Amino acid sequence: CAISDSGNSNQPQHF.

This clone was found once. Here the CDR3 reads CASKPGVGQTQYF. CDR3 DNA: TGTGCCAGCAAACCAGGGGTTGGACAGACCCAGTACTTC. V and J are TRBV11-1 and TRBJ2-5, with a possible D match to TRBD1 (6 bases). Looked up from germline, CDR1 is SGHAT and CDR2 is FQDESV (reference sequence). Trimming took off 7 bases at V and 6 bases at J, with 15 bases between the two ends. The CDR3 sequence is 13 residues long. The whole variable domain, remainder taken from reference TRBV11-1 and TRBJ2-5, is EAEVAQSPRYKITEKSQAVAFWCDPISGHATLYWYRQILGQGPELLVQFQDESVVDDSQLPKDRFSAERLKGVDSTLKIQPAELGDSAMYLCASKPGVGQTQYFGPGTRLLVL.

The J gene is TRBJ2-3, the V gene TRBV5-6, with a tentative D call TRBD2 (5 bases). CDR3 length equals 15 residues. CDR1 is SGHDT and CDR2 is YYEEEE in the germline V gene. The V end was cut by 4 bases, the J end by 0 bases, with 12 bases between. The CDR3 here is CASSAFPGSTDTQYF. DNA of the CDR3: TGTGCCAGCAGCGCCTTCCCGGGAAGCACAGATACGCAGTATTTT.

The chain employs TRBV7-2 and TRBJ1-5; 7 nucleotides agree with TRBD1. After removal of 4 bases from V and 6 bases from J, the junction contained 3 bases not matched to a gene. Germline V CDR1 and CDR2: SGHTA, FQGNSA. The CDR3 is 13 residues long. The CDR3 DNA sequence: TGTGCCAGCAGCTCGACAGGGTCTCAGCCCCAGCATTTT. This sequence encodes CASSSTGSQPQHF.

This clone was detected a few times. V and J are TRBV4-2 and TRBJ2-5; D remains ambiguous. CDR1 LGHNA and CDR2 YNFKEQ come from the germline V gene. V was shortened by 1 base and J by 5 bases, with 11 bases between the two germline ends. CDR3 size: 14 residues. The DNA of the CDR3 is TGTGCCAGCAGCCAAGTGGGCAGGTCGGAGACCCAGTACTTC. Its protein is CASSQVGRSETQYF.